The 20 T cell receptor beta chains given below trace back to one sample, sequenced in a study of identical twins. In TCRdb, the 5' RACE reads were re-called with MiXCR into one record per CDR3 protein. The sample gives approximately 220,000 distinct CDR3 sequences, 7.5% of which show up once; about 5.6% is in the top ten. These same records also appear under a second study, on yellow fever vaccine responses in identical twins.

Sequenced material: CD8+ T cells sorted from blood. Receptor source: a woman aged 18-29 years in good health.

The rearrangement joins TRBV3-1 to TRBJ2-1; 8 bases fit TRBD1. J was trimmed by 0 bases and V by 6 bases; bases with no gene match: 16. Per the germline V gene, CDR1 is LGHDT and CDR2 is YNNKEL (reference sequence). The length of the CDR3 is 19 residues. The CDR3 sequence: CASSGDRPLIGSSYNEQFF. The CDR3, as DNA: TGTGCCAGCAGTGGGGACAGGCCCTTAATCGGGAGCTCCTACAATGAGCAGTTCTTC.

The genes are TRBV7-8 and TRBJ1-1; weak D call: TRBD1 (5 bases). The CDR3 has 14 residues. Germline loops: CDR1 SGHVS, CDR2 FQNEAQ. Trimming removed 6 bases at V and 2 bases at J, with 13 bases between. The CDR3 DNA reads TGTGCCAGCAGGAGATCAGGGTATAACACTGAAGCTTTCTTT. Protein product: CASRRSGYNTEAFF.

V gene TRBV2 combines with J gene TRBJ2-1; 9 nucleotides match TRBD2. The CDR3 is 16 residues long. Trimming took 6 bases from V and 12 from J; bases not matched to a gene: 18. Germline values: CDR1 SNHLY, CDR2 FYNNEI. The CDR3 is CASSQGWLAGWVGQFF. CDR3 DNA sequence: TGTGCCAGCAGCCAAGGTTGGCTAGCGGGATGGGTTGGGCAGTTCTTC. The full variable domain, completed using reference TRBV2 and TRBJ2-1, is EPEVTQTPSHQVTQMGQEVILRCVPISNHLYFYWYRQILGQKVEFLVSFYNNEISEKSEIFDDQFSVERPDGSNFTLKIRSTKLEDSAMYFCASSQGWLAGWVGQFFGPGTRLTVL.

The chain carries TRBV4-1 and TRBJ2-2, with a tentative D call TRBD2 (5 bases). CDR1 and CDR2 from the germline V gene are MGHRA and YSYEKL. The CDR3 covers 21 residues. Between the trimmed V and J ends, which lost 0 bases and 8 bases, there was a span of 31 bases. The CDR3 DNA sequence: TGCGCCAGCAGCCAAGAGGTGGCCCGGAAGCGGCAGGCACGATTTAGGGGGGAGCTGTTTTTT. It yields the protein CASSQEVARKRQARFRGELFF.

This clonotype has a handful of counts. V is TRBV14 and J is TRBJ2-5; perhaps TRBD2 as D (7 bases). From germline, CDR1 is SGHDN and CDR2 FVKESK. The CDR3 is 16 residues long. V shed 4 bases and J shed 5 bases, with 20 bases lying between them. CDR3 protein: CASSLPGGGRWETQYF. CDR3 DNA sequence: TGTGCCAGCAGCCTCCCCGGCGGGGGCAGATGGGAGACCCAGTACTTC. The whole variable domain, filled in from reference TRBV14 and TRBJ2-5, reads EAGVTQFPSHSVIEKGQTVTLRCDPISGHDNLYWYRRVMGKEIKFLLHFVKESKQDESGMPNNRFLAERTGGTYSTLKVQPAELEDSGVYFCASSLPGGGRWETQYFGPGTRLLVL.

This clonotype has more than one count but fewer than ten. CDR3: CASSSSGPPEAFF. CDR3 DNA sequence: TGTGCCAGCAGCTCCTCAGGGCCACCTGAAGCTTTCTTT. The chain links TRBV7-9 to TRBJ1-1; a weak D match, TRBD1 (5 bases). Deletions cut 4 bases from V and 6 bases from J, with 12 bases between. Germline V gives CDR1 SEHNR, CDR2 FQNEAQ (reference sequence). This CDR3 region has 13 residues.

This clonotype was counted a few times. The CDR3 sequence is CSASAGPYEQYV. The CDR3 DNA is TGCAGTGCTAGTGCAGGACCCTACGAGCAGTACGTC. This chain links TRBV20-1 with TRBJ2-7; D gene uncertain. CDR1 is DFQATT, CDR2 SNEGSKA, per germline (reference sequence). V was pared by 3 bases and J by 2 bases, with 8 bases between. The CDR3 loop spans 12 amino acids.

The CDR3 DNA sequence: TGTGCCAGCAGTTTATATGCAGGGAGGGCCCACGAGCAGTACGTC. The encoded protein is CASSLYAGRAHEQYV. The V gene is TRBV28, the J gene TRBJ2-7; 7 bases map to TRBD2. The CDR3 runs to 15 residues. V was pared by 1 base and J by 5 bases, with 8 bases of the junction left unmatched. Germline V CDR1 and CDR2: MDHEN, SYDVKM.

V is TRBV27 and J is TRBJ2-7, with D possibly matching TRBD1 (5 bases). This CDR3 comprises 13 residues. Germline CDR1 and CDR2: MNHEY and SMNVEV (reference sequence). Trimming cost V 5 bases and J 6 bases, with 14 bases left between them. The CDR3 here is CASSPRRGGEQYF. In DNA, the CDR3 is TGTGCCAGCAGTCCCCGTAGGGGTGGCGAGCAGTACTTC.

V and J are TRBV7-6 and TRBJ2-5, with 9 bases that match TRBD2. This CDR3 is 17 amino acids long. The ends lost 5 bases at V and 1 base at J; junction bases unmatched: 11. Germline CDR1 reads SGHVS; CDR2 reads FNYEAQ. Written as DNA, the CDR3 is TGTGCCAGCAGCCCGCAGACTAGCGGAAATTCCCAAGAGACCCAGTACTTC. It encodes CASSPQTSGNSQETQYF.

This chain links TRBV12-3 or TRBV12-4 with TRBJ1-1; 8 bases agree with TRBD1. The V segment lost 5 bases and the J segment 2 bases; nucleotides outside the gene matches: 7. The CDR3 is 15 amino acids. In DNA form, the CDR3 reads TGTGCCAGCAGTCAGAGGACAGGGCCCAACACTGAAGCTTTCTTT. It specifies CASSQRTGPNTEAFF.

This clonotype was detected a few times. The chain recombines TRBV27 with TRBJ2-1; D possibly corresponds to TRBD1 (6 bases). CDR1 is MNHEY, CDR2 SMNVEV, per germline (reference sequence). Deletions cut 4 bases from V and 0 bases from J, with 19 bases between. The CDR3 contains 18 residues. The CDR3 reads CASSSFPWTDSSYNEQFF. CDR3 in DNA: TGTGCCAGCAGTTCCTTCCCTTGGACAGACAGCTCCTACAATGAGCAGTTCTTC.

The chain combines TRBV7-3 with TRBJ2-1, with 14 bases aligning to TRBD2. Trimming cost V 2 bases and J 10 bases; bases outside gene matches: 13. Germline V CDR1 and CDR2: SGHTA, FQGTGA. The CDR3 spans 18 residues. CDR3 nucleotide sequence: TGTGCCAGCAGCTTAGGTGTAGTGGGACTAGCGGGGGTCGGCGAGCAGTTCTTC. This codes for CASSLGVVGLAGVGEQFF.

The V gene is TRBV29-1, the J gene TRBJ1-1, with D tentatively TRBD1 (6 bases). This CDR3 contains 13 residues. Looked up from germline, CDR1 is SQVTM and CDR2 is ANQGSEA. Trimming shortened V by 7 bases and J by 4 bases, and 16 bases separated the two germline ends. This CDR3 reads CSGKNREATEAFF. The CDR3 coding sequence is TGCAGCGGGAAAAACAGGGAGGCCACTGAAGCTTTCTTT.

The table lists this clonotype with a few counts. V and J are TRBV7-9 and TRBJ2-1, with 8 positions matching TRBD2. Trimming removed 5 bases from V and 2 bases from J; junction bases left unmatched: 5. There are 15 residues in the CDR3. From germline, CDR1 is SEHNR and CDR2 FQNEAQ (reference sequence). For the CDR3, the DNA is TGTGCCAGCAGCCAGCTTAGCGGGGCCTACAATGAGCAGTTCTTC. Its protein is CASSQLSGAYNEQFF.

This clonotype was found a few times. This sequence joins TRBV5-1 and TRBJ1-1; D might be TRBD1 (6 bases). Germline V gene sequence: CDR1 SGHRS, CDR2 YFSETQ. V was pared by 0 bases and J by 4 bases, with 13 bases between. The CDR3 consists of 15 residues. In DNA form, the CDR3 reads TGCGCCAGCAGCTTGGCTGGGGGCTTGGCCACTGAAGCTTTCTTT. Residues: CASSLAGGLATEAFF.

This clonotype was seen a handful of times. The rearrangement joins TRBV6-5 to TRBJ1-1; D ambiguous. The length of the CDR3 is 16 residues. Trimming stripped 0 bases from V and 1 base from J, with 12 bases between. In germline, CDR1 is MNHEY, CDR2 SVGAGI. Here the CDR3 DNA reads TGTGCCAGCAGTTACTCGTCGCAGGTGGGGAACACTGAAGCTTTCTTT. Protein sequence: CASSYSSQVGNTEAFF.

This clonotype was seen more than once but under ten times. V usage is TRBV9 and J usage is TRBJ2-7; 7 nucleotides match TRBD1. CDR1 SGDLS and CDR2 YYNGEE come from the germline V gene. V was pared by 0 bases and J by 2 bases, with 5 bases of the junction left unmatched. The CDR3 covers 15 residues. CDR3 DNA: TGTGCCAGCAGCGTAGGGACAGGACCAGCCTACGAGCAGTACTTC. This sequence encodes CASSVGTGPAYEQYF.

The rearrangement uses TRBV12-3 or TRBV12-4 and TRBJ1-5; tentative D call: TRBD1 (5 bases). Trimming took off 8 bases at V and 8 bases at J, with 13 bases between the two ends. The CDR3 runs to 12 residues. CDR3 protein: CASRGFGEPQHF. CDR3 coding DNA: TGTGCCAGCCGGGGGTTTGGGGAGCCCCAGCATTTT.

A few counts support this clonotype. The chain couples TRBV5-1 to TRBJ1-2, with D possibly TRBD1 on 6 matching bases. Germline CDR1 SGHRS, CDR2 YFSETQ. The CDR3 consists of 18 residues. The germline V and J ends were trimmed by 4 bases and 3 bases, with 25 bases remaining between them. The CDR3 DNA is TGCGCCAGCAGCGTGTATGGGGGGCCCTACGACCCGGACTATGGCTACACCTTC. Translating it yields CASSVYGGPYDPDYGYTF. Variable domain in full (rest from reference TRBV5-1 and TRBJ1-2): KAGVTQTPRYLIKTRGQQVTLSCSPISGHRSVSWYQQTPGQGLQFLFEYFSETQRNKGNFPGRFSGRQFSNSRSEMNVSTLELGDSALYLCASSVYGGPYDPDYGYTFGSGTRLTVV.